This T cell receptor (beta chain) appears in the sequencing data of a study of T cell responses to AZD1222 COVID-19 vaccine. The study's findings and limits: Baseline serostatus was positive in only a handful of AZD1222 recipients.

This clone appeared a single time. Its antigen is unidentified. Profiled with immunoSEQ multiplex PCR; TCRdb holds only in-frame clones, not every one. The sample carries tens of thousands of clones, around 86% recorded once. Specimen: peripheral blood, collected on day 0 of AZD1222 vaccination. This TCR came from an adult in good health.

CDR3: CASSLGLRDSGYTF. The CDR3 bases are TGTGCCAGCAGCTTAGGACTCAGGGATTCCGGCTACACCTTC. The gene calls are TRBV7-6 and TRBJ1-2; weak D call: TRBD1 (5 bases). Germline V gene lookup returns CDR1 SGHVS and CDR2 FNYEAQ. This CDR3 has 14 amino acids. The ends were cut back, 1 base at V and 8 bases at J, with 14 bases in the middle.